A single sample is the source of the 29 T cell receptor beta chains below, sequenced in a study of blood T cells in healthy people across ages. Primers used in a second PCR of about 7 to 12 cycles were a sample-barcoded 5' primer and a J-beta primer mix. TCRdb used MiXCR to reprocess the 5' RACE reads, holding one entry per CDR3 protein. Of about 1 million distinct CDR3 sequences in the sample, almost 25% are singletons; the top ten hold 0.75%. The same sample was also studied in work on T cells of mothers and their children.

Sequences were obtained from blood. These receptors were taken from a girl aged 2 to 9 in good health.

This clonotype was seen more than once but under ten times. The chain joins TRBV3-1 to TRBJ1-1; TRBD1 agrees at 8 bases. The ends lost 1 base at V and 1 base at J; junction bases unmatched: 5. Germline-derived CDR1 and CDR2 are LGHDT and YNNKEL (reference sequence). This CDR3 is 16 amino acids long. CDR3 region: CASSQGAQGENTEAFF. CDR3 coding DNA: TGTGCCAGCAGCCAAGGGGCACAGGGGGAGAACACTGAAGCTTTCTTT.

This sequence joins TRBV7-2 and TRBJ1-3, with D hard to call. Trimming removed 1 base from V and 7 bases from J, with 8 bases in between. Germline CDR1 and CDR2: SGHTA and FQGNSA. This CDR3 comprises 13 residues. CDR3 DNA: TGTGCCAGCAGCTTAGACCCCGAGAACACCATATATTTT. Its translation: CASSLDPENTIYF. The full variable domain, completed using reference TRBV7-2 and TRBJ1-3, is GAGVSQSPSNKVTEKGKDVELRCDPISGHTALYWYRQSLGQGLEFLIYFQGNSAPDKSGLPSDRFSAERTGGSVSTLTIQRTQQEDSAVYLCASSLDPENTIYFGEGSWLTVV.

The rearrangement joins TRBV29-1 to TRBJ2-1; D uncertain. The CDR3 totals 12 residues. V lost 3 bases, J lost 8 bases, and 11 bases lay in between. Germline values: CDR1 SQVTM, CDR2 ANQGSEA. The CDR3 reads CSVDLLGDEQFF. CDR3 coding DNA: TGCAGCGTTGATCTCCTTGGTGATGAGCAGTTCTTC.

This sequence joins TRBV5-6 and TRBJ2-1; TRBD1 or TRBD2 may be the D gene (5 bases each). TRBJ2-7 matches the DNA end more closely, so the J call is doubtful. Per germline, CDR1 SGHDT and CDR2 YYEEEE. The CDR3 has 16 residues. The CDR3 DNA reads as TGTGCCAGCAGCTTGGTAAAGGGGACGTCGACGGGGGAGCAGTACTTC. Translating gives CASSLVKGTSTGEQYF.

J is TRBJ2-6 and V is TRBV18; D perhaps matches TRBD2 (6 bases). Germline V CDR1 and CDR2: KGHSH, LQKENI. The CDR3 consists of 18 residues. Trimming left V 2 bases short and J 0 bases short, with 14 bases between. The CDR3: CASSPTGDPFSGANVLTF. As DNA, the CDR3 is TGTGCCAGCTCACCAACGGGGGATCCGTTCTCTGGGGCCAACGTCCTGACTTTC.

The chain joins TRBV14 to TRBJ1-2; D is ambiguous. The CDR3 runs to 12 residues. CDR1 is SGHDN, CDR2 FVKESK, per germline. With 2 bases removed from V and 8 bases from J, the gap between germline ends came to 9 bases. CDR3 nucleotides: TGTGCCAGCAGCCAAAGGGCTGAGGGCTACACCTTC. The encoded protein is CASSQRAEGYTF.

The J gene is TRBJ2-1, the V gene TRBV4-1; D remains unclear. Trimming removed 0 bases at V and 8 bases at J, with 5 bases between. Germline V gives CDR1 MGHRA, CDR2 YSYEKL. This CDR3 is 12 amino acids long. Here the CDR3 DNA reads TGCGCCAGCAGCCAAGAATACCATGAGCAGTTCTTC. It is translated as CASSQEYHEQFF.

This clonotype has just a few counts. J is TRBJ1-2 and V is TRBV4-3; 9 bases are a match to TRBD1. V lost 0 bases, J lost 3 bases, and 11 bases stayed unmatched. The germline V gene has CDR1 LGHNA and CDR2 YSLEER. CDR3 size: 18 residues. CDR3 sequence reads: CASSQDAGQGDKYYGYTF. The DNA of the CDR3 is TGCGCCAGCAGCCAAGACGCGGGACAGGGCGACAAGTACTATGGCTACACCTTC.

This clonotype was seen only a few times. This rearrangement joins TRBV6-5 to TRBJ1-6; D is possibly TRBD1 (6 bases). The CDR3 contains 15 residues. Deletions cut 6 bases from V and 6 bases from J, with 15 bases between. In germline, CDR1 is MNHEY, CDR2 SVGAGI. CDR3 bases: TGTGCCAGCAGAAACCTACAGGGTAGTAATTCACCCCTCCACTTT. Encoded protein: CASRNLQGSNSPLHF.

The genes are TRBV27 and TRBJ2-5; TRBD1 agrees at 7 bases. Judging by the DNA end, TRBJ2-7 fits better; the J call may be wrong. The CDR3 covers 15 residues. Germline V gene data show CDR1 as MNHEY and CDR2 as SMNVEV (reference sequence). CDR3 DNA: TGTGCCAGCAGTTTCGGACAGGCCCCCTCCTACGAGCAGTACTTC. Amino acids: CASSFGQAPSYEQYF.

This clonotype was seen a handful of times. The V gene is TRBV13, the J gene TRBJ2-2; D is perhaps TRBD1 or TRBD2 (7 bases each). Trimming removed 5 bases at V and 6 bases at J, with 16 bases between. The germline CDR1 and CDR2 sequences are PRHDT and FYEKMQ (reference sequence). The CDR3 loop spans 15 amino acids. The CDR3 reads CASSLLRGGAGELFF. The CDR3 coding sequence is TGTGCCAGCAGCCTCCTCAGGGGGGGGGCCGGGGAGCTGTTTTTT.

Only a few counts were recorded for this clonotype. The V call is TRBV12-5, the J call TRBJ2-5; D gene uncertain. With the DNA end fitting TRBJ2-7 better, the J assignment may be wrong. The germline V gene has CDR1 LGHNT and CDR2 FRNRAP. The CDR3 totals 16 residues. CDR3 nucleotide sequence: TGTGCTAGTGTCTTTTCGACTCCTGACTTCTTCGGCGAGCAGTACTTC. This sequence encodes CASVFSTPDFFGEQYF.

The chain has TRBV2 and TRBJ1-1, with 8 bases identical to TRBD1. CDR1 and CDR2 from the germline V gene are SNHLY and FYNNEI. The V and J ends lost 8 bases and 1 base, in that order; junction bases with no gene match: 12. This CDR3 region has 16 residues. CDR3 coding DNA: TGTGCCAGCGAAGAGGGACAGGCAGCTAGGAACACTGAAGCTTTCTTT. Translating gives CASEEGQAARNTEAFF.

This clonotype has more than one count but fewer than ten. The chain couples TRBV29-1 to TRBJ2-7, with 12 nucleotides matching TRBD2. The CDR3 has 14 amino acids. Germline CDR1 reads SQVTM; CDR2 reads ANQGSEA. V dropped 6 bases and J dropped 1; count of bases not matched to a gene: 4. The CDR3 loop is CSVRLAGDSYEQYF. The CDR3 DNA is TGCAGCGTCAGACTAGCGGGAGATTCCTACGAGCAGTACTTC.

The sample holds one count of this clonotype. The chain uses TRBV10-3 and TRBJ1-5; D gene ambiguous. The CDR3 contains 15 residues. V lost 0 bases and J lost 5, with 11 bases in between. Germline V gene data show CDR1 as ENHRY and CDR2 as SYGVKD. The CDR3 DNA follows: TGTGCCATCAGTGAGTCCAAGGTGGAGGATCAGCCCCAGCATTTT. Translated, it gives CAISESKVEDQPQHF.

The rearrangement uses TRBV12-3 or TRBV12-4 and TRBJ2-2, with 7 positions matching TRBD1. After removal of 3 bases from V and 10 bases from J, the junction contained 14 bases not matched to a gene. This CDR3 comprises 16 residues. CDR3 in DNA: TGTGCCAGCAGTTTGAGTGGGACAGTTGGGGTGACGGAGCTGTTTTTT. This codes for CASSLSGTVGVTELFF.

The rearrangement links TRBV7-9 to TRBJ2-7, with D possibly being TRBD2 (6 bases). CDR3 length: 14 amino acids. V lost 6 bases, J lost 2 bases, and 14 bases lay in between. Germline V gene lookup returns CDR1 SEHNR and CDR2 FQNEAQ (reference sequence). The CDR3 DNA reads as TGTGCCAGCAGTTCACTAGGCGGGGCCTACGAGCAGTACTTC. It specifies CASSSLGGAYEQYF. The variable domain in full, completed from reference TRBV7-9 and TRBJ2-7, reads DTGVSQNPRHKITKRGQNVTFRCDPISEHNRLYWYRQTLGQGPEFLTYFQNEAQLEKSRLLSDRFSAERPKGSFSTLEIQRTEQGDSAMYLCASSSLGGAYEQYFGPGTRLTVT.

This clonotype was found a few times. The rearrangement uses TRBV10-3 and TRBJ1-2; no clear D gene. Trimming took 8 bases from V and 5 from J, leaving 9 bases between them. CDR1 and CDR2 from the germline V gene are ENHRY and SYGVKD. The CDR3 length is 11 residues. The CDR3 reads CAIQSPYGYTF. CDR3 coding DNA: TGTGCCATCCAGAGTCCTTATGGCTACACCTTC.

Comment on this clonotype: Its ends do not fully match the called genes, so a read error is possible. The chain has TRBV20-1 and TRBJ2-3, with a possible D match to TRBD2 (5 bases). Germline loops: CDR1 DFQATT, CDR2 SNEGSKA (reference sequence). The length of the CDR3 is 11 residues. CDR3 residues: CSPSYSDTQYF. CDR3 DNA sequence: TGCAGTCCTAGCTATTCGGATACGCAGTATTTT.

The rearrangement links TRBV7-9 to TRBJ2-7, with TRBD1 as a possible D gene (5 bases). Germline CDR1 is SEHNR and CDR2 is FQNEAQ (reference sequence). The CDR3 has 15 residues. V lost 4 bases and J lost 2, with 15 bases in between. The CDR3 DNA is TGTGCCAGCAGCTCTCCGACAGATTGGGCCTACGAGCAGTACTTC. Its translation is CASSSPTDWAYEQYF.

The J gene is TRBJ2-5, the V gene TRBV2, with 7 bases identical to TRBD2. This CDR3 contains 13 residues. Looked up from germline, CDR1 is SNHLY and CDR2 is FYNNEI. Trimming took 5 bases from V and 3 from J; bases not matched to a gene: 3. CDR3 sequence reads: CASSYTSEETQYF. For the CDR3, the DNA is TGTGCCAGCAGTTACACTAGCGAAGAGACCCAGTACTTC. Full variable domain (missing parts from reference TRBV2 and TRBJ2-5): EPEVTQTPSHQVTQMGQEVILRCVPISNHLYFYWYRQILGQKVEFLVSFYNNEISEKSEIFDDQFSVERPDGSNFTLKIRSTKLEDSAMYFCASSYTSEETQYFGPGTRLLVL.

A word on this clonotype: No conserved phenylalanine or tryptophan ends this CDR3, so it is likely a read error. This chain joins TRBV28 and TRBJ2-7; 11 bases are a match to TRBD1. This CDR3 is 15 amino acids long. CDR1 is MDHEN, CDR2 SYDVKM, per germline. The CDR3 loop is CTSSLGDRGAYEQYL. CDR3 sequence (DNA): TGTACCAGCAGTTTAGGGGACAGGGGGGCCTACGAGCAGTACTTG.

The rearrangement joins TRBV5-5 to TRBJ2-3; TRBD2 aligns across 11 bases. Trimming at V came to 7 bases and at J to 3 bases, leaving 7 bases not matched to a gene. This CDR3 has 15 residues. Germline CDR1 reads SGHKS; CDR2 reads YYEKEE (reference sequence). The CDR3 bases are TGTGCCAGCGCCCCCGGGACTAGCGGAACAGATACGCAGTATTTT. Translating it yields CASAPGTSGTDTQYF.

The V gene is TRBV13, the J gene TRBJ1-4; 7 positions match TRBD1. V lost 7 bases to trimming and J lost 8 bases; unmatched junction nucleotides: 10. CDR3 size: 14 residues. Germline CDR1 is PRHDT and CDR2 is FYEKMQ (reference sequence). The DNA for the CDR3 is TGTGCCAGCACCTCGACAGGGATGGGGGAAAAACTGTTTTTT. This sequence encodes CASTSTGMGEKLFF.

The chain uses TRBV12-3 or TRBV12-4 and TRBJ2-5, with D unclear. Deletions cut 1 base from V and 3 bases from J, with 9 bases between. CDR3 length: 14 amino acids. CDR3 nucleotide sequence: TGTGCCAGCAGTTTAGGTTGGCTAGAAGAGACCCAGTACTTC. Translated, it gives CASSLGWLEETQYF.

This clonotype was picked up a small number of times. This rearrangement joins TRBV11-2 to TRBJ2-1; D might be TRBD2 (6 bases). V lost 5 bases to trimming and J lost 7 bases, with 21 bases between them. CDR3 length: 16 amino acids. The V gene's germline CDR1 is SGHAT and CDR2 FQNNGV. The CDR3 DNA reads TGTGCCAGCAGCATAGTGGGGGGTTCCCCGGGGAATGAGCAGTTCTTC. The encoded protein is CASSIVGGSPGNEQFF.

The chain recombines TRBV12-3 or TRBV12-4 with TRBJ2-3; D gene ambiguous. The CDR3 totals 14 residues. Trimming shortened V by 4 bases and J by 0 bases, and 8 bases separated the two germline ends. The CDR3 DNA reads as TGTGCCAGCAGTTCGACCGGGAGCACAGATACGCAGTATTTT. Its protein product is CASSSTGSTDTQYF.

This clonotype was found a few times. The chain combines TRBV6-1 with TRBJ2-7; weak D call: TRBD2 (6 bases). Germline lookup yields CDR1 MNHNS and CDR2 SASEGT. This CDR3 comprises 15 residues. The germline V and J ends were trimmed by 8 bases and 3 bases, with 20 bases remaining between them. The CDR3 region has the DNA TGTGCCAGCGGGGCTTTCGGGGGACCGTTCTACGAGCAGTACTTC. It specifies CASGAFGGPFYEQYF.

The gene calls are TRBV6-5 and TRBJ1-1, with TRBD1 matching over 7 bases. This CDR3 is 14 amino acids long. The germline V gene encodes CDR1 MNHEY and CDR2 SVGAGI. J gave up 2 bases and V 5 bases, and 5 bases lay outside the gene matches. CDR3 region: CASSQQGLNTEAFF. The CDR3 nucleotides read TGTGCCAGCAGTCAACAGGGGCTTAACACTGAAGCTTTCTTT.